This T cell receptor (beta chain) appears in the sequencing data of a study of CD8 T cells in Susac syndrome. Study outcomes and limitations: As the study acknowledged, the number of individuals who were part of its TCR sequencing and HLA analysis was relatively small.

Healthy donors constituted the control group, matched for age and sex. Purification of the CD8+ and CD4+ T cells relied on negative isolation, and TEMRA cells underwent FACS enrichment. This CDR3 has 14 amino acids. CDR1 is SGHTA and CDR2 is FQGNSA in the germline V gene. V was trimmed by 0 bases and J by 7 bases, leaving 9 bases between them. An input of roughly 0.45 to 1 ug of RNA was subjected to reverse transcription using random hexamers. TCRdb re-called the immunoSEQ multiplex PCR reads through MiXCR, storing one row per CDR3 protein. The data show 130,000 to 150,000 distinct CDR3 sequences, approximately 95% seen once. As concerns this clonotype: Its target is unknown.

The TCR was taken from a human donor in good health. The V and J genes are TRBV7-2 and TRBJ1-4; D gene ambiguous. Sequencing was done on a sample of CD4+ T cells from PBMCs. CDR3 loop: CASSLARVGEKLFF. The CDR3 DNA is TGTGCCAGCAGCTTAGCTAGGGTCGGTGAAAAACTGTTTTTT.